The clone carrying this T cell receptor (beta chain) turned up a few times. The data derive from a study of blood T cell repertoires in COVID-19. TCRdb's table, derived via immunoSEQ multiplex PCR, lists solely in-frame clones and lacks some. The data contain a few hundred thousand clones, almost 90% of them seen just once; the ten biggest clones take up roughly 2%. The sequence was obtained from a woman aged 55-69 years with COVID-19, enrolled during active disease. The source material was peripheral blood.

CDR3: CASSQVAVKAEAFF. CDR3 bases: TGTGCCAGCAGCCAAGTCGCAGTGAAAGCTGAAGCTTTCTTT. V usage is TRBV3-1 (or the pseudogene TRBV3-2) and J usage is TRBJ1-1; D uncertain. This CDR3 comprises 14 residues. Trimming left V 1 base short and J 6 bases short, with 12 bases between. Germline loops: CDR1 LGHDT, CDR2 YNNKEL (reference sequence).